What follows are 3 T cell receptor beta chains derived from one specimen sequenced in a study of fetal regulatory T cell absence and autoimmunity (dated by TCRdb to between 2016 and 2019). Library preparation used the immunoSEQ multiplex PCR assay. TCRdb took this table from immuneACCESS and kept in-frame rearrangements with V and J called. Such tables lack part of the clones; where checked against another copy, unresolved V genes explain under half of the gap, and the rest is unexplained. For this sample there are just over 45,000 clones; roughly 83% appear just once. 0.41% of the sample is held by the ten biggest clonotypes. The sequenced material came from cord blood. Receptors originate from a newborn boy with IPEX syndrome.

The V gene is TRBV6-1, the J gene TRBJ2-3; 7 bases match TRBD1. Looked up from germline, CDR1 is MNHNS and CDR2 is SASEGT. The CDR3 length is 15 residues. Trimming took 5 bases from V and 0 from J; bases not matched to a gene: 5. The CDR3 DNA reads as TGTGCCAGCAGTCGACAGGGTTCTAGCACAGATACGCAGTATTTT. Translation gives CASSRQGSSTDTQYF.

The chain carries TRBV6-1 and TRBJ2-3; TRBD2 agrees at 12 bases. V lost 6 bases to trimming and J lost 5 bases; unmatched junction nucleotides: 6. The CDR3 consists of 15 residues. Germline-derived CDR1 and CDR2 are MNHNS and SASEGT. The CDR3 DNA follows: TGTGCCAGCAGCTGGACTAGCGGGGCCCAAGATACGCAGTATTTT. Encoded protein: CASSWTSGAQDTQYF.

The CDR3 reads CASSEVGPSYNEQFF. For the CDR3, the DNA is TGTGCCAGCAGTGAAGTAGGTCCCTCCTACAATGAGCAGTTCTTC. The genes are TRBV6-1 and TRBJ2-1; D gene uncertain. CDR3 length equals 15 residues. V was shortened by 1 base and J by 0 bases, with 7 bases between the two germline ends. CDR1 MNHNS and CDR2 SASEGT come from the germline V gene.